Listed here is a single TCR beta chain. In the original processing: Amplifying reference gene primers gave estimates of nucleated cell counts. Sequenced by immunoSEQ multiplex PCR; TCRdb stores in-frame clones only, minus some. For V, J and clone size, that table is used; D and trimming come from the DNA. The data contain about 140,000 clones, roughly 90% of them singletons. V shed 5 bases, J shed 2 bases, and the junction held 9 bases outside the gene matches. Germline CDR1 reads MDHEN; CDR2 reads SYDVKM. CDR3 length: 16 amino acids. These data come from a study of blood T cell repertoires in COVID-19. About the research overall: COVID-19 samples collected from the United States, Italy and Spain covered acute and convalescent phases. In each case, the material was cDNA or gDNA derived from T cells, B-cell-depleted T cells, or PBMCs.

This receptor was taken from a man aged 45-65 years with active or convalescent COVID-19. The sample comprised peripheral blood. The J gene is TRBJ1-5, the V gene TRBV28, with 7 bases fitting TRBD1. In DNA, the CDR3 is TGTGCCAGCAGTCCTATGGACAGGATTGGCAATCAGCCCCAGCATTTT. Translated: CASSPMDRIGNQPQHF.